A selection of T cell receptor beta chains follows, all from one sample in a study of OX40 agonist ivuxolimab in advanced cancers. Sequencing used immunoSEQ multiplex PCR; TCRdb keeps in-frame clones, though not all of them. The sample lists approximately 48,000 clones; around 80% were seen once. Sequencing was performed on CD4+ or CD8+ T cells sorted from blood, taken in a trial of the OX40 agonist ivuxolimab. These receptors all stem from an adult with an advanced solid tumor such as melanoma, head and neck, liver or kidney cancer. CDR3s include the opening cysteine and the closing phenylalanine or tryptophan. A D gene is named only where the DNA matches it firmly. Size is omitted from some rows. Given values are once, few, many or a class for expanded clones.

len,v_gene,abundance,j_gene,d_gene,CDR3nt,CDR3aa
14,TRBV7-8,few,TRBJ1-5,-,TGTGCCAGCAGCTTAGCGATCTTGACCCAGCCCCAGCATTTT,CASSLAILTQPQHF
15,TRBV5-1,-,TRBJ1-4,-,TGCGCCAGCAGCAATCCTGGGGGCCCTAATGAAAAACTGTTTTTT,CASSNPGGPNEKLFF
12,TRBV7-9,-,TRBJ1-1,TRBD1,TGTGCCAGCAGCTTCAGGGGGGCTGAAGCTTTCTTT,CASSFRGAEAFF
12,TRBV2,few,TRBJ2-7,-,TGTGCCAGCTCTCCCAAGGGCGACGAGCAGTACTTC,CASSPKGDEQYF
13,TRBV5-1,-,TRBJ2-1,TRBD1,TGCGCCAGCAGCCCAGGGACAGCCTATGAGCAGTTCTTC,CASSPGTAYEQFF
15,TRBV14,few,TRBJ2-1,-,TGTGCCAGCAGCCAAGAACTGGGACTGGCGAATGAGCAGTTCTTC,CASSQELGLANEQFF
13,TRBV11-2,-,TRBJ1-1,-,TGTGCCAGCAGCTTAGATCGGGCCCTTGAAGCTTTCTTT,CASSLDRALEAFF
14,TRBV28,-,TRBJ1-2,TRBD1,TGTGCCACACCGGGACAGGGAAGATCGGATGGCTACACCTTC,CATPGQGRSDGYTF
16,TRBV5-1,-,TRBJ2-3,-,TGCGCCAGCAGCTTCCTAAGCGCCTTAAGCACAGATACGCAGTATTTT,CASSFLSALSTDTQYF
13,TRBV7-3,-,TRBJ1-1,-,TGTGCCAGCAGCTTAACGAGTGCCACTGAAGCTTTCTTT,CASSLTSATEAFF
15,TRBV9,-,TRBJ2-3,-,TGTGCCAGCAGCGTTAGCGTCCATAGCACAGATACGCAGTATTTT,CASSVSVHSTDTQYF
15,TRBV5-5,-,TRBJ2-5,-,TGTGCCAGCAGCTTGGTGGCCAGAAAACAAGAGACCCAGTACTTC,CASSLVARKQETQYF
15,TRBV6-5,-,TRBJ1-1,TRBD1,TGTGCCAGCAGTTACTCACGGGACAGGGCTGCTGAAGCTTTCTTT,CASSYSRDRAAEAFF
16,TRBV7-3,medium-sized,TRBJ2-5,-,TGTGCCAGCAGCTTAGGGGTAGGAGAGGGGGAAGAGACCCAGTACTTC,CASSLGVGEGEETQYF
15,TRBV6-5,-,TRBJ1-3,-,TGTGCCAGCAGTTACGTGGGGGCCGAGCGGAACACCATATATTTT,CASSYVGAERNTIYF
13,TRBV10-3,-,TRBJ1-1,TRBD1,TGTGCCACCGAAACAGGGGGTCACACTGAAGCTTTCTTT,CATETGGHTEAFF
16,TRBV2,once,TRBJ1-2,TRBD1,TGTGCCAGCAGGACCTTAGGACAGGGGGCGGATCGGGGCTACACCTTC,CASRTLGQGADRGYTF
13,TRBV5-4,-,TRBJ2-5,-,TGTGCCAGCAGCTTCAGAACAGGGGAGACCCAGTACTTC,CASSFRTGETQYF
11,TRBV11-3,-,TRBJ2-7,-,TGTGCCAGCAGCCCTAGTTGCGAGCAGTACTTC,CASSPSCEQYF
18,TRBV12-5,-,TRBJ1-1,-,TGTGCTAGTGGTTTGGTACAAGGGTTCGGCCGCATGAACACTGAAGCTTTCTTT,CASGLVQGFGRMNTEAFF
12,TRBV9,-,TRBJ2-7,TRBD2,TGTGCCAGCAGCCTCCGGGGGGACGAGCAGTACTTC,CASSLRGDEQYF
15,TRBV7-3,-,TRBJ1-4,-,TGTGCCAGCAGCTTACAGGGAGCAACTAATGAAAAACTGTTTTTT,CASSLQGATNEKLFF
13,TRBV7-2,-,TRBJ2-1,TRBD1,TGTGCCAGCAGCCGAGACAGGGTCAATGAGCAGTTCTTC,CASSRDRVNEQFF
15,TRBV7-6,few,TRBJ2-1,TRBD1,TGTGCCAGCAGCCTTGACAGGGGCGTACAATATGAGCAGTTCTTC,CASSLDRGVQYEQFF
16,TRBV9,-,TRBJ2-7,TRBD1,TGTGCCAGCAGCGTAGCTGGGACAGGCGCCCCCTACGAGCAGTACTTC,CASSVAGTGAPYEQYF
12,TRBV19,-,TRBJ2-4,TRBD2,TGTGCCAGTGGACAGGGACTAGCGGGTCAGTACTTC,CASGQGLAGQYF
16,TRBV9,once,TRBJ2-7,TRBD1,TGTGCCAGCAGCAAGCGACTCGGGACAGAGACCTACGAGCAGTACTTC,CASSKRLGTETYEQYF